A single sample gave rise to the 32 T cell receptor beta chains below, sequenced in a study of CD8 T cells in Susac syndrome. Random hexamers were used to reverse transcribe about 0.45 to 1 ug of RNA. TCRdb reprocessed the immunoSEQ multiplex PCR reads via MiXCR and lists one record per CDR3 protein. The data show more than 95,000 distinct CDR3 sequences, 93% seen once. Sample: CD4+ T cells from PBMCs. These TCRs come from a human donor with multiple sclerosis.

This clonotype was seen once. The chain carries TRBV2 and TRBJ2-2; 8 bases map to TRBD2. The CDR3 sequence is 14 residues long. Germline lookup yields CDR1 SNHLY and CDR2 FYNNEI. Germline trimming cut 9 bases from V and 1 base from J; bases unmatched to any gene: 4. CDR3 residues: CASRGGQNTGELFF. The DNA for the CDR3 is TGTGCCAGTCGGGGGGGCCAGAACACCGGGGAGCTGTTTTTT.

The rearrangement joins TRBV3-1 to TRBJ2-7, with D possibly called TRBD1 or TRBD2 (5 bases each). Trimming shortened V by 0 bases and J by 5 bases, and 8 bases separated the two germline ends. Germline V lookup: CDR1 LGHDT, CDR2 YNNKEL (reference sequence). This CDR3 comprises 13 residues. CDR3 in DNA: TGTGCCAGCAGCCAAGAGTGGGGGAACGAGCAGTACTTC. Translation: CASSQEWGNEQYF.

This clonotype is a singleton in its sample. The chain has TRBV5-1 and TRBJ2-5; 12 nucleotides line up with TRBD1. This CDR3 has 17 amino acids. Trimming took 4 bases from V and 4 from J; bases not matched to a gene: 11. Germline loops: CDR1 SGHRS, CDR2 YFSETQ. The CDR3 DNA reads as TGCGCCAGCAGCCGGGCCCGGGACAGGGGGCTCATAGAGACCCAGTACTTC. It encodes CASSRARDRGLIETQYF.

This clonotype was detected a few times. This chain links TRBV28 with TRBJ2-3; D tentatively reads TRBD1 or TRBD2 (6 bases each). V lost 5 bases and J 2 bases, leaving 14 bases between the germline ends. The CDR3 is made up of 15 amino acids. Germline CDR1 is MDHEN and CDR2 is SYDVKM. CDR3 sequence reads: CASSPRGALTDTQYF. The CDR3, as DNA: TGTGCCAGCAGTCCTAGGGGGGCTCTCACAGATACGCAGTATTTT.

This chain links TRBV20-1 with TRBJ2-3, with TRBD2 matching over 7 bases. Germline V CDR1 and CDR2: DFQATT, SNEGSKA (reference sequence). V was clipped by 6 bases and J by 1 base; unmatched bases: 7. CDR3 size: 14 residues. CDR3 protein: CSASDLAGTDTQYF. As DNA, the CDR3 is TGCAGTGCCTCAGACCTAGCGGGCACAGATACGCAGTATTTT.

This chain links TRBV5-6 with TRBJ1-6; D possibly corresponds to TRBD1 (6 bases). Deletions cut 7 bases from V and 6 bases from J, with 11 bases between. From germline, CDR1 is SGHDT and CDR2 YYEEEE. CDR3 length: 13 amino acids. CDR3 residues: CASAQGPNSPLHF. The CDR3 DNA reads TGTGCCAGCGCGCAGGGGCCTAATTCACCCCTCCACTTT.

The chain links TRBV7-2 to TRBJ2-1; weak D call: TRBD2 (5 bases). CDR3 length: 12 amino acids. The V gene's germline CDR1 is SGHTA and CDR2 FQGNSA. V lost 2 bases, J lost 10 bases, and 9 bases lay in between. CDR3 region: CASSLSGGEQFF. The CDR3, as DNA: TGTGCCAGCAGCTTAAGTGGAGGCGAGCAGTTCTTC.

The CDR3: CASRRRNPPGGELFF. The CDR3 nucleotides read TGTGCCAGCAGGCGGCGGAACCCGCCAGGAGGGGAGCTGTTTTTT. The rearrangement links TRBV6-2 or TRBV6-3 to TRBJ2-2; no clear D gene. CDR1 and CDR2 from the germline V gene are MNHEY and SVGEGT. With 6 bases removed from V and 8 bases from J, the gap between germline ends came to 19 bases. The CDR3 covers 15 residues.

The CDR3 loop reads CASSTGGGFQETQYF. Here the CDR3 DNA reads TGTGCCAGCAGTACCGGGGGCGGATTCCAAGAGACCCAGTACTTC. The chain is built from TRBV27 and TRBJ2-5, with D perhaps TRBD1 or TRBD2 (6 bases each). The V end was cut by 5 bases, the J end by 1 base, with 14 bases between. This CDR3 contains 15 residues. Germline assignment: CDR1 MNHEY and CDR2 SMNVEV (reference sequence).

The V gene is TRBV3-1, the J gene TRBJ1-1; no definite D call. The CDR3 is 11 residues long. Per germline, CDR1 LGHDT and CDR2 YNNKEL (reference sequence). Trimming stripped 7 bases from V and 1 base from J, with 4 bases between. The CDR3 DNA follows: TGTGCCAGCACTCAGAACACTGAAGCTTTCTTT. This sequence encodes CASTQNTEAFF. The entire variable domain, with the rest obtained from reference TRBV3-1 and TRBJ1-1, is as follows: DTAVSQTPKYLVTQMGNDKSIKCEQNLGHDTMYWYKQDSKKFLKIMFSYNNKELIINETVPNRFSPKSPDKAHLNLHINSLELGDSAVYFCASTQNTEAFFGQGTRLTVV.

This clonotype was seen once. CDR3 loop: CSAPAQGQYSNQPQHF. In DNA, the CDR3 is TGCAGTGCCCCCGCGCAGGGGCAATATAGCAATCAGCCCCAGCATTTT. The chain recombines TRBV20-1 with TRBJ1-5; a weak D match, TRBD1 (6 bases). V was shortened by 6 bases and J by 0 bases, with 18 bases between the two germline ends. This CDR3 spans 16 amino acids. CDR1 is DFQATT, CDR2 SNEGSKA, per germline (reference sequence).

This clonotype showed up just once. V and J are TRBV5-1 and TRBJ1-1; 9 bases are shared with TRBD1. CDR3 size: 15 residues. Germline trimming cut 2 bases from V and 0 bases from J; bases unmatched to any gene: 2. Germline-derived CDR1 and CDR2 are SGHRS and YFSETQ. CDR3 region: CASSFGQGMNTEAFF. CDR3 in DNA: TGCGCCAGCAGCTTCGGACAGGGGATGAACACTGAAGCTTTCTTT.

The rearrangement uses TRBV7-9 and TRBJ1-5; TRBD1 might be the D (6 bases). The CDR3 length is 14 residues. V was cut by 1 base and J by 6 bases, with 10 bases left in between. Germline V gene data show CDR1 as SEHNR and CDR2 as FQNEAQ (reference sequence). The CDR3 is CASSLGQDGQPQHF. DNA for the CDR3: TGTGCCAGCAGCTTAGGACAGGACGGTCAGCCCCAGCATTTT. Using reference TRBV7-9 and TRBJ1-5 for the parts outside the CDR3, the full variable domain is DTGVSQNPRHKITKRGQNVTFRCDPISEHNRLYWYRQTLGQGPEFLTYFQNEAQLEKSRLLSDRFSAERPKGSFSTLEIQRTEQGDSAMYLCASSLGQDGQPQHFGDGTRLSIL.

J is TRBJ1-1 and V is TRBV4-2; D remains ambiguous. Between the trimmed V and J ends, which lost 8 bases and 6 bases, there was a span of 13 bases. The CDR3 has 12 amino acids. CDR1 LGHNA and CDR2 YNFKEQ come from the germline V gene. The CDR3 DNA reads TGTGCCAGCGGAAACCGGGGTGCTGAAGCTTTCTTT. Its translation: CASGNRGAEAFF.

The genes are TRBV6-1 and TRBJ1-5, with TRBD1 matching over 7 bases. Per germline, CDR1 MNHNS and CDR2 SASEGT. The trim removed 7 bases at V and 0 bases at J, leaving 15 bases unmatched. The CDR3 consists of 18 residues. Written as DNA, the CDR3 is TGTGCCAGCAACCTGGGACAGACAAGAAAGCTTAGCAATCAGCCCCAGCATTTT. Its translation is CASNLGQTRKLSNQPQHF.

This rearrangement joins TRBV20-1 to TRBJ1-5; TRBD1 might be the D (5 bases). Germline-derived CDR1 and CDR2 are DFQATT and SNEGSKA (reference sequence). V was trimmed by 5 bases and J by 6 bases, leaving 14 bases between them. This CDR3 spans 13 amino acids. The CDR3 DNA sequence: TGCAGTGCTGGGGGACCGCGGGGTCAGCCCCAGCATTTT. The encoded protein is CSAGGPRGQPQHF.

The sample holds one count of this clonotype. V and J are TRBV30 and TRBJ1-5, with D hard to call. V was shortened by 2 bases and J by 0 bases, with 8 bases between the two germline ends. CDR1 GTSNPN and CDR2 SVGIG come from the germline V gene (reference sequence). The CDR3 sequence is 14 residues long. The CDR3 bases are TGTGCCTGGAGTAAGGGAAATAGCAATCAGCCCCAGCATTTT. This gives the protein CAWSKGNSNQPQHF.

This rearrangement joins TRBV12-3 or TRBV12-4 to TRBJ2-4; TRBD2 aligns across 8 bases. Germline trimming cut 3 bases from V and 8 bases from J; bases unmatched to any gene: 9. The CDR3 length is 15 residues. The CDR3 is CASSFTGGASDIQYF. CDR3 nucleotides: TGTGCCAGCAGTTTTACCGGGGGGGCCTCGGACATTCAGTACTTC.

This chain uses TRBV6-2 or TRBV6-3 with TRBJ1-1; D may be TRBD1 (5 bases). Per the germline V gene, CDR1 is MNHEY and CDR2 is SVGEGT. The CDR3 loop spans 12 amino acids. V was cut by 7 bases and J by 5 bases, with 11 bases left in between. The CDR3 bases are TGTGCCAGCAAAAGGGGTGTGACTGAAGCTTTCTTT. Protein product: CASKRGVTEAFF.

The V and J genes are TRBV9 and TRBJ2-7; perhaps TRBD1 as D (6 bases). V lost 4 bases and J 2 bases, leaving 19 bases between the germline ends. Germline loops: CDR1 SGDLS, CDR2 YYNGEE. CDR3 length equals 16 residues. The CDR3: CASSFTGTTFPYEQYF. DNA of the CDR3: TGTGCCAGCAGCTTTACCGGGACAACGTTCCCCTACGAGCAGTACTTC.

This chain joins TRBV30 and TRBJ1-1; weak D call: TRBD1 (6 bases). Trimming left V 2 bases short and J 5 bases short, with 15 bases between. The CDR3 covers 14 residues. Germline CDR1 and CDR2: GTSNPN and SVGIG (reference sequence). DNA of the CDR3: TGTGCCTGGAGTATGGGGGCGCTCCGGACTGAAGCTTTCTTT. Amino acids: CAWSMGALRTEAFF.

The V gene is TRBV5-1, the J gene TRBJ1-2; tentative D call: TRBD1 (5 bases). V was trimmed by 2 bases and J by 3 bases, leaving 14 bases between them. The CDR3 contains 15 residues. Germline V gene lookup returns CDR1 SGHRS and CDR2 YFSETQ. CDR3 nucleotide sequence: TGCGCCAGCAGCTTTCAGGGTAGTTTGGACTATGGCTACACCTTC. Translated, it gives CASSFQGSLDYGYTF.

The CDR3 DNA reads as TGTGCCAGCAGCGAAACGTGGTGGGGGAACACTGAAGCTTTCTTT. Its protein product is CASSETWWGNTEAFF. The rearrangement links TRBV7-8 to TRBJ1-1; D unclear. Trimming left V 5 bases short and J 1 base short, with 14 bases between. The CDR3 sequence is 15 residues long. From germline, CDR1 is SGHVS and CDR2 FQNEAQ.

The rearrangement uses TRBV12-3 or TRBV12-4 and TRBJ2-7, with TRBD1 matching 7 bases. V lost 2 bases, J lost 7 bases, and 14 bases stayed unmatched. The CDR3 loop spans 16 amino acids. CDR3 sequence reads: CASSLTWTGRGTEQYF. The CDR3 nucleotides read TGTGCCAGCAGTTTAACCTGGACAGGACGCGGAACGGAGCAGTACTTC.

This clonotype has just one count. The chain has TRBV29-1 and TRBJ2-5; TRBD2 aligns across 8 bases. Germline V CDR1 and CDR2: SQVTM, ANQGSEA. This CDR3 has 16 amino acids. The ends lost 4 bases at V and 2 bases at J; junction bases unmatched: 12. The CDR3 region is CSVARGVSGAQETQYF. The CDR3 nucleotides are TGCAGCGTTGCTAGGGGTGTTAGCGGGGCTCAAGAGACCCAGTACTTC.

The gene calls are TRBV27 and TRBJ2-7; 11 bases are shared with TRBD1. Germline V CDR1 and CDR2: MNHEY, SMNVEV (reference sequence). The CDR3 contains 16 residues. V dropped 4 bases and J dropped 4; count of bases not matched to a gene: 9. The CDR3 DNA is TGTGCCAGCAGTTGGTCCGGGACAGGGGGTTCTTACGAGCAGTACTTC. Translating it yields CASSWSGTGGSYEQYF.

The rearrangement links TRBV30 to TRBJ1-1, with a possible D match to TRBD1 (5 bases). The CDR3 is made up of 14 amino acids. Per the germline V gene, CDR1 is GTSNPN and CDR2 is SVGIG (reference sequence). Trimming took off 0 bases at V and 4 bases at J, with 12 bases between the two ends. CDR3 coding DNA: TGTGCCTGGAGTGTAGCGCGGGGGTCCACTGAAGCTTTCTTT. Translating it yields CAWSVARGSTEAFF.

The V and J genes are TRBV7-3 and TRBJ1-1, with unresolved D. The V gene's germline CDR1 is SGHTA and CDR2 FQGTGA. Trimming pared 1 base from V and 4 bases from J, leaving 7 bases between. The CDR3 covers 13 residues. The CDR3 loop reads CASSLMGSTEAFF. CDR3 DNA: TGTGCCAGCAGCTTAATGGGGAGCACTGAAGCTTTCTTT.

The rearrangement joins TRBV3-1 to TRBJ2-7; 13 nucleotides align to TRBD2. The V gene end was trimmed by 4 bases and the J gene end by 4 bases; junction bases not matched to a gene: 4. CDR3 size: 15 residues. CDR1 is LGHDT and CDR2 is YNNKEL in the germline V gene (reference sequence). This CDR3 is CASSLRTSGGYEQYF. For the CDR3, the DNA is TGTGCCAGCAGCCTTAGGACTAGCGGGGGATACGAGCAGTACTTC.

This clonotype was recorded once. The chain has TRBV12-3 or TRBV12-4 and TRBJ2-1; 8 bases are shared with TRBD1. With 6 bases clipped from V and 4 bases from J, the junction kept 5 bases outside the gene matches. This CDR3 comprises 14 residues. In DNA form, the CDR3 reads TGTGCCAGCAGGGGGACAGGACAGTACAATGAGCAGTTCTTC. Translation: CASRGTGQYNEQFF.

V gene TRBV19 combines with J gene TRBJ2-2; 12 bases agree with TRBD2. V was clipped by 5 bases and J by 5 bases; unmatched bases: 6. The CDR3 length is 16 residues. Germline CDR1 LNHDA, CDR2 SQIVND (reference sequence). The CDR3 DNA reads as TGTGCCAGTAGTCCCATGACTAGCGGGGGAACCGGGGAGCTGTTTTTT. Its translation is CASSPMTSGGTGELFF.

This clonotype occurred a few times. This chain joins TRBV19 and TRBJ2-4; 9 bases are a match to TRBD1. Germline V gene lookup returns CDR1 LNHDA and CDR2 SQIVND (reference sequence). The junction had 3 bases not matched to a gene; V was cut back by 6 bases and J by 6 bases. The CDR3 is made up of 13 amino acids. DNA for the CDR3: TGTGCCAGTAGACAGGGGGCCCTAAACATTCAGTACTTC. It yields the protein CASRQGALNIQYF.